These 20 T cell receptor beta chains were all obtained from the same sample, sequenced in a study of cytotoxic CD8 clonotypes in ibrutinib-treated CLL. Measured with immunoSEQ multiplex PCR; TCRdb has only the in-frame clones, and not every one. The data contain 73,000 or so clones, approximately 71% of them singletons. The sequencing here drew on PBMCs, taken after 12 months of ibrutinib treatment. These receptors were taken from a human donor with chronic lymphocytic leukemia.

This clone was seen a handful of times. The CDR3 here is CASSLYGQSEQYF. The CDR3, as DNA: TGTGCCAGCTCACTCTATGGCCAGAGCGAGCAGTACTTC. The chain recombines TRBV18 with TRBJ2-7, with no clear D. Trimming took off 4 bases at V and 6 bases at J, with 13 bases between the two ends. From germline, CDR1 is KGHSH and CDR2 LQKENI. The CDR3 covers 13 residues.

As DNA, the CDR3 is TGTGCCAGCAGCGTACTTGGGGGATTCTCCTACAATGAGCAGTTCTTC. Translating gives CASSVLGGFSYNEQFF. The rearrangement links TRBV9 to TRBJ2-1; TRBD1 or TRBD2 may be the D gene (5 bases each). The CDR3 runs 16 residues. From germline, CDR1 is SGDLS and CDR2 YYNGEE. V was shortened by 1 base and J by 0 bases, with 11 bases between the two germline ends.

This clone is deemed medium-sized. At the DNA level, this CDR3 is encoded by other sequences in the same sample as well. V usage is TRBV9 and J usage is TRBJ1-2; D possibly corresponds to TRBD1 (6 bases). Germline V CDR1 and CDR2: SGDLS, YYNGEE. The V end was cut by 5 bases, the J end by 8 bases, with 16 bases between. The CDR3 runs 13 residues. The chain's CDR3 is CASRPLGGRGYTF. In DNA, the CDR3 is TGTGCCAGCAGGCCTTTAGGGGGTCGGGGCTACACCTTC.

This chain joins TRBV27 and TRBJ1-6; a possible D gene is TRBD1 (5 bases). CDR3 length: 17 residues. Trimming took 8 bases from V and 1 from J, leaving 18 bases between them. Germline CDR1 MNHEY, CDR2 SMNVEV (reference sequence). The CDR3 loop reads CASGPGGEGSYNSPLHF. The CDR3 DNA reads TGTGCCAGCGGGCCGGGGGGAGAGGGGTCCTATAATTCACCCCTCCACTTT.

The rearrangement joins TRBV5-1 to TRBJ1-1, with D possibly TRBD1 on 5 matching bases. CDR3 length equals 16 residues. Trimming took 3 bases from V and 1 from J, leaving 16 bases between them. Per the germline V gene, CDR1 is SGHRS and CDR2 is YFSETQ. The CDR3 nucleotides read TGCGCCAGCAGCTCGGGCCGGGGCAGATCGAACACTGAAGCTTTCTTT. Its translation: CASSSGRGRSNTEAFF.

This chain's CDR3 is CAISDFVRGDTDTQYF. DNA for the CDR3: TGTGCCATCAGTGATTTTGTCAGGGGGGACACAGATACGCAGTATTTT. V gene TRBV10-3 combines with J gene TRBJ2-3, with TRBD1 as a possible D gene (7 bases). Trimming removed 3 bases from V and 2 bases from J, with 15 bases in between. This CDR3 contains 16 residues. The germline V gene has CDR1 ENHRY and CDR2 SYGVKD.

This rearrangement joins TRBV28 to TRBJ1-2; D uncertain. The V gene lost 3 bases and the J gene lost 4 bases, with 12 bases spanning the gap. The CDR3 loop spans 14 amino acids. Germline V CDR1 and CDR2: MDHEN, SYDVKM. For the CDR3, the DNA is TGTGCCAGCAGTTTGCTGAGTGCCAGCTATGGCTACACCTTC. It specifies CASSLLSASYGYTF.

A few counts support this clone. The chain links TRBV12-2 to TRBJ1-6; the table's D call TRBD1 went unverified against the DNA. TRBV12-2 is noted as a pseudogene. The CDR3 sequence is 14 residues long. The CDR3 reads CASRPRTGNSPLHF. CDR3 in DNA: TGTGCAAGTCGCCCCCGGACAGGCAATTCACCCCTCCACTTT.

V is TRBV9 and J is TRBJ2-1, with 10 nucleotides matching TRBD2. The germline V gene encodes CDR1 SGDLS and CDR2 YYNGEE. The CDR3 contains 15 residues. V dropped 0 bases and J dropped 4; count of bases not matched to a gene: 1. CDR3 region: CASSVERGGYNEQFF. CDR3 bases: TGTGCCAGCAGCGTAGAGCGGGGGGGATACAATGAGCAGTTCTTC.

The chain carries TRBV11-3 and TRBJ2-5; maybe TRBD2 (6 bases). Trimming took off 5 bases at V and 2 bases at J, with 15 bases between the two ends. Germline V gene data show CDR1 as SGHNT and CDR2 as YENEEA. This CDR3 contains 15 residues. The CDR3: CASSVGGSAQETQYF. The CDR3 nucleotides are TGTGCCAGCAGCGTGGGAGGCAGTGCTCAAGAGACCCAGTACTTC.

The chain has TRBV5-1 and TRBJ2-3, with D hard to call. This CDR3 spans 13 amino acids. Germline CDR1 SGHRS, CDR2 YFSETQ. V lost 0 bases, J lost 4 bases, and 6 bases lay in between. CDR3 residues: CASSLGRSDTQYF. The DNA for the CDR3 is TGCGCCAGCAGCTTGGGGCGGTCAGATACGCAGTATTTT.

This clone was seen only a few times. The chain employs TRBV7-9 and TRBJ1-2, with 9 bases that match TRBD1. Trimming cost V 6 bases and J 4 bases; bases outside gene matches: 12. Germline V gene lookup returns CDR1 SEHNR and CDR2 FQNEAQ (reference sequence). The CDR3 is made up of 16 amino acids. The DNA of the CDR3 is TGTGCCAGCAGGGAACACAGGGGGCCTTCGTCCTATGGCTACACCTTC. Protein product: CASREHRGPSSYGYTF.

V is TRBV27 and J is TRBJ1-1; perhaps TRBD1 as D (5 bases). CDR1 and CDR2 (germline): MNHEY, SMNVEV (reference sequence). The CDR3 consists of 14 residues. V was cut by 5 bases and J by 5 bases, with 15 bases left in between. In nucleotides, the CDR3 is TGTGCCAGCAGTAGGGACCCCTGGGGGACTGAAGCTTTCTTT. It translates to CASSRDPWGTEAFF.

This rearrangement joins TRBV7-7 to TRBJ2-3, with D perhaps TRBD2 (6 bases). Deletions cut 10 bases from V and 6 bases from J, with 11 bases between. Germline loops: CDR1 SSHAT, CDR2 FNYEAQ (reference sequence). The CDR3 runs to 11 residues. CDR3 sequence: CATIRGDTQYF. CDR3 in DNA: TGTGCCACCATACGGGGGGATACGCAGTATTTT.

V and J are TRBV30 and TRBJ2-1; 10 bases line up with TRBD1. This CDR3 is built from 14 residues. CDR1 is GTSNPN and CDR2 is SVGIG in the germline V gene (reference sequence). V lost 5 bases, J lost 6 bases, and 7 bases stayed unmatched. The CDR3 DNA reads as TGTGCCTGGGGACGGGGACAGGGGTTCAATGAGCAGTTCTTC. This codes for CAWGRGQGFNEQFF. Filled out from reference TRBV30 and TRBJ2-1, the complete variable domain reads SQTIHQWPATLVQPVGSPLSLECTVEGTSNPNLYWYRQAAGRGLQLLFYSVGIGQISSEVPQNLSASRPQDRQFILSSKKLLLSDSGFYLCAWGRGQGFNEQFFGPGTRLTVL.

This clone showed up just a few times. This sequence joins TRBV18 and TRBJ1-6; D might be TRBD1 (5 bases). Germline V gene sequence: CDR1 KGHSH, CDR2 LQKENI. Trimming cost V 2 bases and J 5 bases, with 10 bases left between them. This CDR3 has 15 amino acids. CDR3 DNA: TGTGCCAGCTCACCAGGGGGTCGGAATAATTCACCCCTCCACTTT. Translation gives CASSPGGRNNSPLHF.

The chain joins TRBV9 to TRBJ2-3; D is tentatively TRBD1 or TRBD2 (5 bases each). Germline lookup yields CDR1 SGDLS and CDR2 YYNGEE. The germline V and J ends were trimmed by 2 bases and 5 bases, with 6 bases remaining between them. The length of the CDR3 is 12 residues. This chain's CDR3 is CASSVRGDTQYF. CDR3 nucleotide sequence: TGTGCCAGCAGCGTGAGGGGAGATACGCAGTATTTT.

The genes are TRBV25-1 and TRBJ1-3, with D possibly TRBD1 on 5 matching bases. The ends were cut back, 1 base at V and 3 bases at J, with 10 bases in the middle. Looked up from germline, CDR1 is MGHDK and CDR2 is SYGVNS. The CDR3 is made up of 15 amino acids. DNA for the CDR3: TGTGCCAGCAGTGAATTTAGGGGAAATGGAAACACCATATATTTT. Translating gives CASSEFRGNGNTIYF.

J is TRBJ2-7 and V is TRBV9; 12 bases are a match to TRBD1. From germline, CDR1 is SGDLS and CDR2 YYNGEE. The CDR3 runs to 15 residues. With 2 bases clipped from V and 6 bases from J, the junction kept 6 bases outside the gene matches. The CDR3 region has the DNA TGTGCCAGCAGCGTCACGGGACAGGGGGCCGGCGAGCAGTACTTC. Residues: CASSVTGQGAGEQYF.

The J gene is TRBJ2-3, the V gene TRBV5-6; D is perhaps TRBD2 (6 bases). Trimming removed 2 bases from V and 3 bases from J, with 13 bases in between. Germline V gene lookup returns CDR1 SGHDT and CDR2 YYEEEE. CDR3 length equals 15 residues. Here the CDR3 reads CASSFPKGGTDTQYF. For the CDR3, the DNA is TGTGCCAGCAGCTTCCCCAAGGGAGGTACAGATACGCAGTATTTT.